These T cell receptor beta chains were read from a single sample in a study of brain T cells in children with intractable seizures. The assay was immunoSEQ multiplex PCR, and TCRdb's table has in-frame clones only and misses some. Among approximately 330,000 clones, roughly 93% were seen once, and the ten largest hold roughly 5.8%. The material was peripheral blood, obtained approximately 5 months after surgery. The receptors come from a boy under two years old with tuberous sclerosis and intractable seizures. Both conserved end residues are part of each CDR3. The order of the fields is J gene, V gene, D gene, clone size, CDR3 DNA, CDR3 protein. A D gene is named only where the DNA matches it firmly. Not every row has a clone size; where given, it reads once, few, many or a size class.

>TRBJ2-5|TRBV27|TRBD2|.
TGTGCCAACCCCGGGACTAGCGGGGGAGCCTTCCAAGAGACCCAGTACTTC
CANPGTSGGAFQETQYF
>TRBJ2-2|TRBV6-5|.|.
TGTGCCAGCAGTTACTCGAGGCAGGGTGGGACCGGGGAGCTGTTTTTT
CASSYSRQGGTGELFF
>TRBJ1-1|TRBV27|.|.
TGTGCCAGCAGTTTAATTGCTGGGGGTGAAGCTTTCTTT
CASSLIAGGEAFF
>TRBJ2-3|TRBV27|TRBD1|.
TGTGCCAGCAGCAGGGACAGGGAATATTTTATAAGCACAGATACGCAGTATTTT
CASSRDREYFISTDTQYF
>TRBJ2-7|TRBV10-3|.|.
TGTGCCATCAGTGCTGATTACGAGCAGTACTTC
CAISADYEQYF
>TRBJ1-5|TRBV7-9|.|.
TGTGCCAGCAGCTTACAGGGAAATCAGCCCCAGCATTTT
CASSLQGNQPQHF
>TRBJ2-5|TRBV7-9|.|.
TGTGCCAGCAGCTTAGATTTGGGGACCCAGTACTTC
CASSLDLGTQYF
>TRBJ2-7|TRBV27|.|.
TGTGCCAGCAGTTTGGTTTCAGGGACGGTCGGGAAAGGTCCCGAGCAGTACTTC
CASSLVSGTVGKGPEQYF
>TRBJ2-7|TRBV6-5|TRBD1|.
TGTGCCAGCGGCCGGGACAGGGGGACCTACGAGCAGTACTTC
CASGRDRGTYEQYF
>TRBJ1-2|TRBV5-5|.|.
TGTGCCAGCAGCTCTACACGGCAGGTTGGCTACACCTTC
CASSSTRQVGYTF
>TRBJ1-2|TRBV27|TRBD1|.
TGTGCCAGCAGTTTACTAGGAACAGGGGGCGCGACTGGTGGCTACACCTTC
CASSLLGTGGATGGYTF
>TRBJ2-2|TRBV6-5|.|.
TGTGCCAGCAGTTACGGAGACACCGGGGAGCTGTTTTTT
CASSYGDTGELFF
>TRBJ1-1|TRBV29-1|.|.
TGCAGCGTTGAAAGGCAGGGTGCCACTGAAGCTTTCTTT
CSVERQGATEAFF
>TRBJ2-2|TRBV2|.|.
TGTGCCAGCACGAGGGTAGACGGGGAGCTGTTTTTT
CASTRVDGELFF
>TRBJ2-1|TRBV6-5|TRBD2|few
TGTGCCAGCAGCACACTAGCGGGCACCTTCAATGAGCAGTTCTTC
CASSTLAGTFNEQFF
>TRBJ2-2|TRBV5-1|.|.
TGCGCCACCACCCCAGGGCCCCCGGACACCGGGGAGCTGTTTTTT
CATTPGPPDTGELFF
>TRBJ1-1|TRBV19|.|.
TGTGCCAGCCAGTCGGGGATGAACACTGAAGCTTTCTTT
CASQSGMNTEAFF
>TRBJ2-7|TRBV2|.|.
TGTGCCAGCAGGACGGGGGAGCAGTACTTC
CASRTGEQYF
>TRBJ2-1|TRBV19|.|.
TGTGCCAGTAGTCTAAAGCACCATCCTCTGACCGGAACCAATGAGCAGTTCTTC
CASSLKHHPLTGTNEQFF
>TRBJ1-1|TRBV7-9|.|.
TGTGCCAGCAGCTCTTGGACAGTGGAAGCTTTCTTT
CASSSWTVEAFF
>TRBJ2-7|TRBV5-5|.|.
TGTGCCAGCAGCTTGGCGGCAACTACTTCCCACGAGCAGTACTTC
CASSLAATTSHEQYF
>TRBJ1-2|TRBV30|.|.
TGTGCCTGGAGTGTACCGGGACGGACAAACTATGGCTACACCTTC
CAWSVPGRTNYGYTF
>TRBJ1-2|TRBV5-5|.|.
TGTGCCAGCAGCACAGGGATCAACTATGGCTACACCTTC
CASSTGINYGYTF
>TRBJ1-2|TRBV28|.|.
TGTGCCAGCAGTTTATCTGAAGGGATCTATGGCTACACCTTC
CASSLSEGIYGYTF
>TRBJ1-3|TRBV9|.|.
TGTGCCAGCACCCCAGGACAGCACTCTGGAAACACCATATATTTT
CASTPGQHSGNTIYF
>TRBJ2-7|TRBV19|.|once
TGTGCCAGTAGTTTTACGCTGGGTGAGTACGAGCAGTACTTC
CASSFTLGEYEQYF
>TRBJ2-7|TRBV5-6|TRBD1|.
TGTGCCAGCAGCTTGGGTGCAGGGACAGGGGGCTACGAGCAGTACTTC
CASSLGAGTGGYEQYF
>TRBJ1-4|TRBV5-4|.|.
TGTGCCAGCAGCTCGACGGGACGGCCTAATGAAAAACTGTTTTTT
CASSSTGRPNEKLFF
>TRBJ1-5|TRBV4-2|.|.
TGTGCCAGCAGCCCGTACTGGGGCAATCAGCCCCAGCATTTT
CASSPYWGNQPQHF
>TRBJ2-7|TRBV4-1|.|.
TGCGCCAGCAGCCAAGTAGGGACTTGGGACTACGAGCAGTACTTC
CASSQVGTWDYEQYF
>TRBJ2-5|TRBV28|TRBD2|.
TGTGCCAGCAGTTTATTCATAGGCATGACTAGCGATCCCCAAGAGACCCAGTACTTC
CASSLFIGMTSDPQETQYF
>TRBJ2-5|TRBV19|.|.
TGTGCCAGTAGTCCCCAGCAGACCTTAGAGGAGACCCAGTACTTC
CASSPQQTLEETQYF
>TRBJ2-1|TRBV11-3|.|.
TGTGCCAGCAGCTGGGGCTCCTACAATGAGCAGTTCTTC
CASSWGSYNEQFF
>TRBJ1-5|TRBV7-9|.|.
TGTGCCAGCAGCTCACAGAATCAGCCCCAGCATTTT
CASSSQNQPQHF